This TCR beta chain was retrieved from a study of radiotherapy plus CTLA-4 blockade in lung cancer. Study background: Among enrolled patients, roughly 20% responded and roughly 31% achieved disease control.

Study results and limitations: Clones of tumor-derived TCRs expanded in blood after radiotherapy plus ipilimumab. The best prediction of response reportedly came from early blood T cell clone dynamics, with interferon-beta.

On this clone itself: Its antigen remains unidentified.

Trimming removed 4 bases from V and 1 base from J, with 14 bases in between. Looked up from germline, CDR1 is MNHEY and CDR2 is SVGAGI. CDR3 length: 15 residues. Measured with immunoSEQ multiplex PCR; TCRdb has only the in-frame clones, and not every one. The data contain tens of thousands of clones, roughly three quarters of them singletons. The sequencing used peripheral blood, collected from a patient treated with radiotherapy plus ipilimumab. The gene calls are TRBV6-5 and TRBJ2-7, with D possibly being TRBD2 (6 bases). This receptor was taken from a human donor with non-small cell lung cancer whose response to radiotherapy plus ipilimumab could not be evaluated. The CDR3 spells CASSSGGGGSYEQYF. CDR3 in DNA: TGTGCCAGCAGTTCCGGCGGTGGGGGGTCCTACGAGCAGTACTTC.